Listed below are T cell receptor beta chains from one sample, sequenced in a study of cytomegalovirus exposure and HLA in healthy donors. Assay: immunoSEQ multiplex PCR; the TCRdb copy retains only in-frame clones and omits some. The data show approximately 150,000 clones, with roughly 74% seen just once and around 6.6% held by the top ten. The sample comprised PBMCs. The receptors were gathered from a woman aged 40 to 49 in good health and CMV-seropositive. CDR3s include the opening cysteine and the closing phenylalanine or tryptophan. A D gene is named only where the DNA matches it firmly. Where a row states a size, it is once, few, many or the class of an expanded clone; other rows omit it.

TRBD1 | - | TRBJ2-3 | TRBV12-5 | TGTGCTAGTGGCCTGGGACAGGGCGGTTCAGATACGCAGTATTTT | CASGLGQGGSDTQYF
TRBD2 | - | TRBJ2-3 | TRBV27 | TGTGCCAGCAGTGCGCTAGCGGGAGCGGGAGATACGCAGTATTTT | CASSALAGAGDTQYF
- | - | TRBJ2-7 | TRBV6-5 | TGTGCCAGCAGTTATGCAGGGCTGGAGCAGTACTTC | CASSYAGLEQYF
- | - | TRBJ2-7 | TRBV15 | TGTGCCACCAGCAGAGGACTAAGCCCGGGAGAGCAGTACTTC | CATSRGLSPGEQYF
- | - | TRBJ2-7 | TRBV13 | TGTGCCAGCAGCTTCGACAGCTCCTACGAGCAGTACTTC | CASSFDSSYEQYF
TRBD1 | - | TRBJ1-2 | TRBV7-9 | TGTGCCAGCATCCGGACAGGGGGGAACTATGGCTACACCTTC | CASIRTGGNYGYTF
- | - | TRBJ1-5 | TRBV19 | TGTGCCAGTAGTATACCGCCAGGGGACCAGCCCCAGCATTTT | CASSIPPGDQPQHF
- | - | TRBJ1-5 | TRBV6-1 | TGTGCCAGCTCCCCGACAGTTAGCAATCAGCCCCAGCATTTT | CASSPTVSNQPQHF
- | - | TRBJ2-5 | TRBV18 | TGTGCCAGCTCACCAGGAGGTTTTCAAGAGACCCAGTACTTC | CASSPGGFQETQYF
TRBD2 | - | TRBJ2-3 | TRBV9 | TGTGCCAGCAGCGTCCTACTAGCGGGAGGTACGCAGTATTTT | CASSVLLAGGTQYF
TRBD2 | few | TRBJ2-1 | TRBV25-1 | TGTGCCAGCAGACCTAGCGGGAACTACAATGAGCAGTTCTTC | CASRPSGNYNEQFF
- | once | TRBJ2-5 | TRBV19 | TGTGCCAGTAATCCCTCGGGTGGTCAAGAGACCCAGTACTTC | CASNPSGGQETQYF
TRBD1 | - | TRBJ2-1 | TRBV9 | TGTGCCAGCAGCCTAACGGACAGGGGTAGTGAGCAGTTCTTC | CASSLTDRGSEQFF
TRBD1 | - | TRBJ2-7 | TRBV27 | TGTGCCAGTAGTTTATACACCGGGACAGGGACAGGTGAGCAGTACTTC | CASSLYTGTGTGEQYF
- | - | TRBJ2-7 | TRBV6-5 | TGTGCCAGCAGTTATGGTCTTAGCTCCTACGAGCAGTACTTC | CASSYGLSSYEQYF
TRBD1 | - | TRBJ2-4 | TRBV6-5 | TGTGCCAGCAGTCCAACAGGGGAACGAGGAAACATTCAGTACTTC | CASSPTGERGNIQYF
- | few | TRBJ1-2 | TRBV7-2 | TGTGCCAGCAGCTTAGGGGGGGGTTGGGGCGGCTACACCTTC | CASSLGGGWGGYTF
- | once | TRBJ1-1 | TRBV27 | TGTGCCAGCAGTTTATACGGAAGCGACACTGAAGCTTTCTTT | CASSLYGSDTEAFF
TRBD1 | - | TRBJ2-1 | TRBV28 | TGTGCCAGCAGCGTCACAGGGGCCTACAATGAGCAGTTCTTC | CASSVTGAYNEQFF
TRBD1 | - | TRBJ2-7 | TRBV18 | TGTGCCAGCTCACGGACAGGGACTTACGAGCAGTACTTC | CASSRTGTYEQYF
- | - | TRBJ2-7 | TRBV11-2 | TGTGCCAGCAGCTTGAGGAGTAAAAGCGGCGACGAGCAGTACTTC | CASSLRSKSGDEQYF
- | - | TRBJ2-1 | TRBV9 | TGTGCCAGCGGCGGTGGGAGGTCTACCTACAATGAGCAGTTCTTC | CASGGGRSTYNEQFF
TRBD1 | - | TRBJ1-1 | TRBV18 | TGTGCCAGCTCACTAACATCCGGGACAGACACTGAAGCTTTCTTT | CASSLTSGTDTEAFF
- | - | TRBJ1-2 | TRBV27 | TGTGCCAGCCTAGGGGTGAACGATTATGGCTACACCTTC | CASLGVNDYGYTF
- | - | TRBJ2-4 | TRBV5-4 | TGTGCCAGCAGCTTGCCCGGGACCAAAAACATTCAGTACTTC | CASSLPGTKNIQYF
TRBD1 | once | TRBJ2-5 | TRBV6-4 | TGTGCCAGCAGTGTCGACAGGGGAGAGACCCAGTACTTC | CASSVDRGETQYF
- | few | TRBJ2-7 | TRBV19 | TGTGCCAGTAGAGTACACCCAGGGGCCCCCTCCTACGAGCAGTACTTC | CASRVHPGAPSYEQYF
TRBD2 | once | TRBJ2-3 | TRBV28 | TGTGCCAGCAGTCCCTCCACTGGCGGGAGCGCAGATACGCAGTATTTT | CASSPSTGGSADTQYF
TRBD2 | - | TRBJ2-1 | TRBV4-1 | TGCGCCAGCAGCCTCGGGATAGGGGAGGGGCGGGGCAATGAGCAGTTCTTC | CASSLGIGEGRGNEQFF
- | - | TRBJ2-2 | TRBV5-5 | TGTGCCAGCACCCAAGGGGGGGTTATAACCGGGGAGCTGTTTTTT | CASTQGGVITGELFF
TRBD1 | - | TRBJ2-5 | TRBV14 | TGTGCCAGCAGCCGCCGGACAGGGTCCGAAGGAAGTGGGGAGACCCAGTACTTC | CASSRRTGSEGSGETQYF
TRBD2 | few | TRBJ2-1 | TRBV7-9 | TGTGCCAGCAGCCCTCGAGGGCGGGAGGTGCTAAATGAGCAGTTCTTC | CASSPRGREVLNEQFF